This T cell receptor beta chain derives from a study of shared clonotypes between healthy human individuals (TCRdb year 2020). With regard to the full study: Two women and a few men aged 18 to 49 years were included in the cohort. For each donor, CD4 naive and CD4 memory were each run on three plates, CD8 naive on two plates, and CD8 memory on one plate. To estimate repertoire size and how much clonotypes are shared between individuals, the study performed deep sequencing of blood TCR repertoires from roughly five healthy adults. Different laboratories and diverse techniques were used to prepare libraries and sequence TCR repertoires, to increase sequencing depth and limit assay-specific biases. Between about 0.94 and 10 billion PBMCs per donor were obtained by leukapheresis. Study-wide findings and limitations: Clonotypes shared by all four sorted-subset donors showed higher generation probabilities than non-shared clonotypes. The small number of donors limited the genetic and exposure-history diversity represented. Across several donors, approximately 5% of naive CD4, over 3% of naive CD8, 2% to 2.5% of memory CD4, and around 0.4% of memory CD8 clonotypes were shared. Pairwise subsampling led to the expectation that sequencing depth would affect the degree of clonotype sharing among donors. Larger estimated clonotype richness was generally found for naive subsets than for memory subsets. Sampling was restricted to blood, and TCR repertoires in tissues likely differ from the TCR repertoires found in blood. Rarefaction of sorted-subset datasets indicated incomplete sequencing despite the large sequencing depth.

Using the deep immunoSEQ assay, multiplex PCR amplified TCR CDR3 regions from genomic DNA. For each cell subset, the extracted genomic DNA was distributed evenly across all wells of several immunoSEQ 96-well plates, and each plate served as one replicate. Each replicate PCR for sorted subsets received roughly 200 ng genomic DNA, equal to some 32,000 T cell genomes. Purified libraries were measured with a Qubit 3.0 fluorometer, size-checked on a Bioanalyzer 2100, and measured again with the KAPA Library Quantification kit. A separate single-read 150-cycle Illumina NextSeq 550 flow cell was used to sequence each immunoSEQ 96-well plate. As for the original processing: The immunoSEQ output contained only junctional sequences without quality scores, so filtering could not match that applied to full-length reads. Sequences were annotated with PyIR, a Python wrapper for IgBLAST v1.9, and V/J genes and CDR3 were assigned using IMGT germline references. Reads were filtered out if the reads had weak V/J assignments (E-value above 1e-6), no CDR3, stop codons, out-of-frame junctions, or ambiguous translated residues. A V3J clonotype was defined by an identical inferred V gene, J gene, and CDR3 amino acid sequence. To compute the percentage overlap between repertoires, the number of shared unique clonotypes was divided by the size of the smaller repertoire. Repertoire richness was assessed with RTK rarefaction, the Chao1 estimator, and Recon v2.1 estimates of unobserved clonotypes. OLGA was used to compute generation probabilities for all TCRbeta clonotypes that the gDNA method yielded from a few donors. The source is immuneACCESS, and TCRdb retained only in-frame sequences with V and J called. Part of the clones is not carried over; for the studies checked, unresolved V genes explain less than half of this, and the remainder is unexplained. V and J calls and clone size are as listed in that table; D and trimming were resolved from the DNA. Within this sample are more than 2 million clones, with less than 95% of them counted one time only. 0.85% to 1.3% of the sample comes from the top ten.

With regard to this clone: Its antigen specificity is not known. One end of the junction varies from germline; a read error may be responsible.

CD8 naive samples were obtained by positive selection for CCR7 among CD45RO-negative cells, yielding a CD45RA+CCR7+ population from which TemRA cells were excluded. The donors were healthy, HIV-negative adults with no recently reported acute infections or vaccinations. Every donor was a Caucasian adult living in Nashville, Tennessee, USA. After blood collection by leukapheresis, PBMCs were isolated using Ficoll-Histopaque density gradient centrifugation and then cryopreserved in the vapor phase of liquid nitrogen. Analytical flow cytometry was used to check the purity and quantity of each magnetically sorted T cell population. Each sorted fraction had its genomic DNA isolated and then quantified by UV absorbance on a Nanodrop 2000c. From cysteine to phenylalanine, the CDR3 is 17 amino acids long. Only the CDR3 DNA stays, 51 bases, in frame from base 1. CDR1 and CDR2 are drawn from the germline V gene: MNHNS, SASEGT.

The sample was naive CD8+ T cells sorted from blood. Per the publication, the cell subset or site label means: CD45RA+CCR7+. The V gene is TRBV6-1 and the J gene is TRBJ1-5, with the D gene too uncertain to name. This TCR was recovered from a man between 18 and 29 years old in good health. In nucleotide form, the sequence is TGTGCCAGCACTGAACAGTCCAACATGGGGAGCAATCAGCCCCAGCATTTT. It encodes CASTEQSNMGSNQPQHF.